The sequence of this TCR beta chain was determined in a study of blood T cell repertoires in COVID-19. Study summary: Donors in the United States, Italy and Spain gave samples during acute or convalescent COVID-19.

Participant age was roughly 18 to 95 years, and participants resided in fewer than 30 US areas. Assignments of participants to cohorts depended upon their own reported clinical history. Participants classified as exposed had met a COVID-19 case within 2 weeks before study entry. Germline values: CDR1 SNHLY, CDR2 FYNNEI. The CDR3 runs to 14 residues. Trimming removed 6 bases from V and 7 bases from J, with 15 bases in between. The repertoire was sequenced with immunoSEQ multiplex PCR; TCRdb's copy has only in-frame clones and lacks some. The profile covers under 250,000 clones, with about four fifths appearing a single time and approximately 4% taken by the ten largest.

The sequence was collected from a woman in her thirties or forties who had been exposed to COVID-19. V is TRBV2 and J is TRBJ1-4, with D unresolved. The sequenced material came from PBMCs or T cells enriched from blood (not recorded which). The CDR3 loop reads CASSFASRGEKLFF. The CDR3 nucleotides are TGTGCCAGCAGCTTTGCCTCACGGGGTGAAAAACTGTTTTTT.